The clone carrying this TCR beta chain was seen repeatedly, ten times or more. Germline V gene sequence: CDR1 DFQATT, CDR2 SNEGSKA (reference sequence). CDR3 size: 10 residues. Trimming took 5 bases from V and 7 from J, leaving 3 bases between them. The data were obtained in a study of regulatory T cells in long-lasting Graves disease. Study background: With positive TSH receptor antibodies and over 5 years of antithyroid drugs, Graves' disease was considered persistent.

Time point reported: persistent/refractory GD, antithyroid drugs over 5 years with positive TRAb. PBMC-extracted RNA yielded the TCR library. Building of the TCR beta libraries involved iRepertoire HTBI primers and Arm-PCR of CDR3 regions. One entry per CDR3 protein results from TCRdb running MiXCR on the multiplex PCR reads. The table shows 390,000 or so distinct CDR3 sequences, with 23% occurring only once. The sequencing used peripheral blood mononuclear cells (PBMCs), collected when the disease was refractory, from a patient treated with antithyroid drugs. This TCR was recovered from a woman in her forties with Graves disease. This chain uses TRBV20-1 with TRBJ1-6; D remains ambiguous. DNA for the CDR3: TGCAGTGCTTGGAATTCACCCCTCCACTTT. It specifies CSAWNSPLHF.